The 29 T cell receptor beta chains in this list originate from one sample, sequenced in a study of CD8 T cells in ankylosing spondylitis. TCRdb passed the 5' RACE reads through MiXCR, listing each CDR3 protein once. The repertoire holds some 240,000 distinct CDR3 sequences, with approximately 9% as singletons. Material for sequencing was blood, either unsorted or a sorted T cell fraction (not recorded which). The receptors were sampled from a male donor with ankylosing spondylitis or in good health (not recorded which).

This clonotype was detected ten times or more. This chain connects TRBV29-1 to TRBJ2-6; no clear D gene. V was trimmed by 3 bases and J by 3 bases, leaving 3 bases between them. Germline-derived CDR1 and CDR2 are SQVTM and ANQGSEA. This CDR3 is built from 12 residues. DNA for the CDR3: TGCAGCGTTGACAGTGGGGCCAACGTCCTGACTTTC. Amino acids: CSVDSGANVLTF.

This clonotype has at least ten counts. The chain recombines TRBV24-1 with TRBJ2-2, with 9 positions matching TRBD2. Looked up from germline, CDR1 is KGHDR and CDR2 is SFDVKD. The length of the CDR3 is 17 residues. With V trimmed by 4 bases and J by 4 bases, 9 bases remained unmatched. For the CDR3, the DNA is TGTGCCACCAGTGACCCCGTAGCGGGAGAAGTCACCGGGGAGCTGTTTTTT. This gives the protein CATSDPVAGEVTGELFF.

This clonotype has a count of ten or more. V usage is TRBV4-3 and J usage is TRBJ1-2; no clear D. The V end lost 0 bases, the J end lost 8 bases, and 13 bases lay between the germline ends. CDR3 length equals 14 residues. Germline V CDR1 and CDR2: LGHNA, YSLEER. CDR3 residues: CASSQEWAVEGYTF. The DNA for the CDR3 is TGCGCCAGCAGCCAAGAATGGGCGGTCGAGGGCTACACCTTC.

This clonotype came up a few times. The chain has TRBV2 and TRBJ1-3, with 8 bases that match TRBD1. This CDR3 region has 16 residues. V was clipped by 7 bases and J by 0 bases; unmatched bases: 8. In germline, CDR1 is SNHLY, CDR2 FYNNEI. CDR3 region: CASTRQGTISGNTIYF. In DNA, the CDR3 is TGTGCCAGCACTCGACAGGGGACCATCTCTGGAAACACCATATATTTT.

Ten or more counts support this clonotype. The V call is TRBV6-2 or TRBV6-3, the J call TRBJ1-2; D is unclear. The germline V and J ends were trimmed by 7 bases and 4 bases, with 13 bases remaining between them. There are 13 residues in the CDR3. Germline V lookup: CDR1 MNHEY, CDR2 SVGEGT. The DNA for the CDR3 is TGTGCCAGCATGGCGAGGACCCTCTATGGCTACACCTTC. Protein sequence: CASMARTLYGYTF.

This clonotype was recorded many times. The chain links TRBV5-1 to TRBJ1-5, with 9 bases fitting TRBD1. The junction had 6 bases not matched to a gene; V was cut back by 4 bases and J by 4 bases. Germline lookup yields CDR1 SGHRS and CDR2 YFSETQ. The CDR3 extends over 15 amino acids. CDR3 loop: CASSPGGQGNQPQHF. Written as DNA, the CDR3 is TGCGCCAGCAGCCCCGGTGGACAGGGGAATCAGCCCCAGCATTTT.

This clonotype has at least ten counts. CDR3 region: CASRHRGPNQPQHF. The CDR3 nucleotides are TGTGCCAGCAGACACAGGGGGCCCAATCAGCCCCAGCATTTT. This rearrangement joins TRBV6-1 to TRBJ1-5, with 9 bases aligning to TRBD1. With 6 bases clipped from V and 3 bases from J, the junction kept 3 bases outside the gene matches. This CDR3 is 14 amino acids long. Germline values: CDR1 MNHNS, CDR2 SASEGT.

Many counts were recorded for this clonotype. The V call is TRBV5-6, the J call TRBJ2-1, with D perhaps matching TRBD1 (5 bases). CDR1 SGHDT and CDR2 YYEEEE come from the germline V gene. The CDR3 loop spans 16 amino acids. V lost 0 bases, J lost 0 bases, and 10 bases lay in between. CDR3 protein: CASSLAGASSYNEQFF. CDR3 bases: TGTGCCAGCAGCTTGGCTGGGGCTAGCTCCTACAATGAGCAGTTCTTC.

V is TRBV11-1 and J is TRBJ2-5, with 12 bases that match TRBD2. Germline lookup yields CDR1 SGHAT and CDR2 FQDESV (reference sequence). The CDR3 extends over 19 amino acids. After removal of 1 base from V and 0 bases from J, the junction contained 9 bases not matched to a gene. The CDR3 spells CASSLGSLAGGRNQETQYF. DNA of the CDR3: TGTGCCAGCAGCTTAGGATCGCTAGCGGGAGGGAGAAACCAAGAGACCCAGTACTTC.

CDR3 in amino acids: CASSPHHSGANVLTF. CDR3 bases: TGTGCCAGCAGCCCCCACCACTCTGGGGCCAACGTCCTGACTTTC. The chain links TRBV7-3 to TRBJ2-6, with D unclear. The CDR3 runs 15 residues. CDR1 SGHTA and CDR2 FQGTGA come from the germline V gene. Between the trimmed V and J ends, which lost 5 bases and 0 bases, there was a span of 8 bases.

This clonotype was counted ten times or more. This clone may be a read error of a much larger clone one base away. The chain joins TRBV12-3 or TRBV12-4 to TRBJ1-3; a possible D gene is TRBD1 (6 bases). Trimming took 8 bases from V and 11 from J, leaving 16 bases between them. This CDR3 spans 12 amino acids. DNA for the CDR3: TGTGCCAGCCCCCTAGGGGGGGACGCCATATATTTT. Translation gives CASPLGGDAIYF.

The table lists this clonotype with many counts. V is TRBV12-5 and J is TRBJ2-2; D gene ambiguous. The V and J ends lost 2 bases and 3 bases respectively, with 10 bases between them. The germline V gene has CDR1 LGHNT and CDR2 FRNRAP. The CDR3 has 15 residues. CDR3 nucleotides: TGTGCTAGTGGTTTGAGTATAGACGACACCGGGGAGCTGTTTTTT. Translating it yields CASGLSIDDTGELFF.

The chain is built from TRBV18 and TRBJ2-5; D is unresolved. The CDR3 sequence is 14 residues long. Trimming removed 3 bases at V and 0 bases at J, with 8 bases between. Germline V gives CDR1 KGHSH, CDR2 LQKENI. The CDR3 DNA is TGTGCCAGCTCACCGAGGCAGAACCAAGAGACCCAGTACTTC. This sequence encodes CASSPRQNQETQYF.

The table lists this clonotype with many counts. The chain recombines TRBV6-5 with TRBJ2-2; tentatively, D is TRBD2 (5 bases). With 2 bases removed from V and 6 bases from J, the gap between germline ends came to 16 bases. The CDR3 spans 16 residues. The germline V gene encodes CDR1 MNHEY and CDR2 SVGAGI. In DNA form, the CDR3 reads TGTGCCAGCAGTTACGCAATAGGGCTAGCCTCCGGGGAGCTGTTTTTT. Its translation: CASSYAIGLASGELFF.

This clonotype was recorded many times. V gene TRBV20-1 combines with J gene TRBJ2-4, with a weak D call TRBD1 (6 bases). Germline V gene data show CDR1 as DFQATT and CDR2 as SNEGSKA (reference sequence). This CDR3 contains 13 residues. Trimming pared 4 bases from V and 5 bases from J, leaving 12 bases between. The CDR3: CSANRVEENIQYF. CDR3 DNA: TGCAGTGCTAACAGGGTTGAGGAAAACATTCAGTACTTC.

This clonotype was detected ten times or more. The chain recombines TRBV7-2 with TRBJ1-5, with D uncertain. The V gene's germline CDR1 is SGHTA and CDR2 FQGNSA. This CDR3 has 13 residues. Trimming removed 3 bases from V and 4 bases from J, with 7 bases in between. CDR3 sequence: CASSFGTNQPQHF. The CDR3 DNA is TGTGCCAGCAGCTTCGGCACTAATCAGCCCCAGCATTTT.

At least ten counts were recorded for this clonotype. V and J are TRBV10-2 and TRBJ2-4; a possible D gene is TRBD1 (6 bases). Germline CDR1 and CDR2: WSHSY and SAAADI. V shed 6 bases and J shed 0 bases, with 9 bases lying between them. The CDR3 contains 14 residues. This CDR3 reads CASSHREAKNIQYF. The CDR3 DNA follows: TGCGCCAGCAGCCACAGGGAAGCCAAAAACATTCAGTACTTC.

This clonotype was found a few times. The rearrangement uses TRBV6-1 and TRBJ2-2; no definite D call. CDR3 length: 14 residues. Germline loops: CDR1 MNHNS, CDR2 SASEGT. Trimming shortened V by 3 bases and J by 0 bases, and 5 bases separated the two germline ends. The CDR3 bases are TGTGCCAGCAGTGAGATATCGAACACCGGGGAGCTGTTTTTT. It translates to CASSEISNTGELFF.

The V call is TRBV7-2, the J call TRBJ1-5, with 8 bases matching TRBD1. Germline V lookup: CDR1 SGHTA, CDR2 FQGNSA. V trimming: 2 bases; J trimming: 4 bases; junction bases outside the gene matches: 7. The CDR3 runs to 16 residues. DNA of the CDR3: TGTGCCAGCAGCTTAAGACAGGGGCTGGGAAATCAGCCCCAGCATTTT. This codes for CASSLRQGLGNQPQHF. Using reference TRBV7-2 and TRBJ1-5 for the parts outside the CDR3, the full variable domain is GAGVSQSPSNKVTEKGKDVELRCDPISGHTALYWYRQSLGQGLEFLIYFQGNSAPDKSGLPSDRFSAERTGGSVSTLTIQRTQQEDSAVYLCASSLRQGLGNQPQHFGDGTRLSIL.

This clonotype was found many times. The rearrangement links TRBV5-1 to TRBJ2-1; D call uncertain. Trimming took 5 bases from V and 4 from J, leaving 10 bases between them. The CDR3 length is 13 residues. Germline V gene lookup returns CDR1 SGHRS and CDR2 YFSETQ. CDR3 in DNA: TGCGCCAGCAGAGGCGACGAATACAATGAGCAGTTCTTC. Protein sequence: CASRGDEYNEQFF.

This clonotype showed up many times. The DNA of the CDR3 is TGTGCCAGCAGCTCCCCAAGAGACTCCTACAATGAGCAGTTCTTC. It encodes CASSSPRDSYNEQFF. This chain uses TRBV7-9 with TRBJ2-1; D gene uncertain. This CDR3 comprises 15 residues. The germline V and J ends were trimmed by 4 bases and 0 bases, with 10 bases remaining between them. Germline V gene data show CDR1 as SEHNR and CDR2 as FQNEAQ (reference sequence).

This clonotype was seen at least ten times. The chain employs TRBV18 and TRBJ1-2; tentatively, D is TRBD1 (6 bases). Germline-derived CDR1 and CDR2 are KGHSH and LQKENI. V shed 4 bases and J shed 4 bases, with 13 bases lying between them. The CDR3 totals 14 residues. The chain's CDR3 is CASSQDSGSYGYTF. The CDR3 DNA sequence: TGTGCCAGCTCACAGGACAGTGGGTCCTATGGCTACACCTTC.

This clonotype occurred many times. The chain recombines TRBV7-2 with TRBJ1-1; D remains unclear. The CDR3 is 14 amino acids. V gave up 3 bases and J gave up 4 bases, with 12 bases separating them. CDR1 and CDR2 from the germline V gene are SGHTA and FQGNSA. Written as DNA, the CDR3 is TGTGCCAGCAGCTTTCTGAGGGCTGGCACTGAAGCTTTCTTT. The encoded protein is CASSFLRAGTEAFF. Full variable domain (remainder filled in from reference TRBV7-2 and TRBJ1-1): GAGVSQSPSNKVTEKGKDVELRCDPISGHTALYWYRQSLGQGLEFLIYFQGNSAPDKSGLPSDRFSAERTGGSVSTLTIQRTQQEDSAVYLCASSFLRAGTEAFFGQGTRLTVV.

Many counts were recorded for this clonotype. The V call is TRBV4-2, the J call TRBJ2-7; unclear D gene. Germline loops: CDR1 LGHNA, CDR2 YNFKEQ. V was cut by 0 bases and J by 2 bases, with 11 bases left in between. This CDR3 is 15 amino acids long. Written as DNA, the CDR3 is TGTGCCAGCAGCCAAGAATCGGGCCTAGCCTACGAGCAGTACTTC. It translates to CASSQESGLAYEQYF.

This clonotype was observed at least ten times. The rearrangement uses TRBV6-1 and TRBJ1-5; D remains ambiguous. Germline values: CDR1 MNHNS, CDR2 SASEGT. V was trimmed by 6 bases and J by 1 base, leaving 16 bases between them. The length of the CDR3 is 16 residues. In DNA form, the CDR3 reads TGTGCCAGCAGCGACGCGGGCCTGGGCAGCAATCAGCCCCAGCATTTT. Its translation: CASSDAGLGSNQPQHF.

This clonotype was seen at least ten times. This sequence joins TRBV20-1 and TRBJ2-3; 7 positions match TRBD2. Unmatched junction bases numbered 4, after V lost 0 bases and J lost 7 bases. Germline V gene lookup returns CDR1 DFQATT and CDR2 SNEGSKA (reference sequence). This CDR3 is built from 13 residues. CDR3 residues: CSARDRDYHTQYF. CDR3 in DNA: TGCAGTGCTAGAGACCGGGACTATCATACGCAGTATTTT.

This clonotype occurred many times. This chain uses TRBV7-2 with TRBJ2-7; D may be TRBD1 (5 bases). Germline V lookup: CDR1 SGHTA, CDR2 FQGNSA. The CDR3 sequence is 12 residues long. The V end was cut by 5 bases, the J end by 5 bases, with 10 bases between. Written as DNA, the CDR3 is TGTGCCAGCAGCATAGGGGTCCACGAGCAGTACTTC. This gives the protein CASSIGVHEQYF. Together with reference TRBV7-2 and TRBJ2-7, the CDR3 gives the full variable domain: GAGVSQSPSNKVTEKGKDVELRCDPISGHTALYWYRQSLGQGLEFLIYFQGNSAPDKSGLPSDRFSAERTGGSVSTLTIQRTQQEDSAVYLCASSIGVHEQYFGPGTRLTVT.

This clonotype was recorded at least ten times. The chain carries TRBV12-3 or TRBV12-4 and TRBJ2-7; D is unresolved. Trimming removed 3 bases from V and 6 bases from J, with 12 bases in between. The CDR3 sequence is 13 residues long. The CDR3, as DNA: TGTGCCAGCAGTTTCGACGCCGTAAGCGAGCAGTACTTC. As protein: CASSFDAVSEQYF.

This clonotype was recorded many times. The chain is built from TRBV20-1 and TRBJ1-6; D may be TRBD1 (5 bases). The germline V and J ends were trimmed by 2 bases and 10 bases, with 18 bases remaining between them. CDR1 DFQATT and CDR2 SNEGSKA come from the germline V gene (reference sequence). The CDR3 runs to 15 residues. DNA of the CDR3: TGCAGTGCTAGAAGCCGGGACTCAACATTATCACCCCTCCACTTT. It is translated as CSARSRDSTLSPLHF.